A few counts support the clone carrying this T cell receptor (beta chain). The antigen remains undetermined. This sample stems from a study of T cells in Graves' hyperthyroidism and ophthalmopathy. Study as a whole: Before treatment of any kind, peripheral blood was taken at initial diagnosis. Study-wide findings and caveats: Ophthalmopathy was predicted by the model a median of roughly 6.6 months ahead of onset. Ophthalmopathy was distinguished from stable hyperthyroidism by 13 V-J signatures.

Amplification of TCR beta CDR3 regions used RNA as the template. Initially, a first-round RT-PCR of the TCR CDR3 employed the HTBI primer set. Using its own MiXCR run on the multiplex PCR reads, TCRdb lists one record per CDR3 protein. The repertoire has around 210,000 distinct CDR3 sequences, about a sixth of them found once; the top ten carry roughly 49%. PBMCs came from 9 to 10 ml fresh peripheral blood. The CDR3 contains 13 residues. CDR1 and CDR2 (germline): SGHTA, FQGTGA. V was cut by 4 bases and J by 2 bases, with 8 bases left in between. The sequence was obtained from a woman aged 50 to 60 with Graves' hyperthyroidism. The sample consisted of blood. The chain carries TRBV7-3 and TRBJ2-5, with D possibly matching TRBD1 (5 bases). CDR3 amino acids: CASSSTVQETQYF. CDR3 DNA: TGTGCCAGCAGCTCGACAGTTCAAGAGACCCAGTACTTC.